This T cell receptor beta chain was obtained from a study of tumor-infiltrating lymphocytes in primary liver carcinoma. Germline DNA was extracted too, while blood RNA derived from unsorted whole blood. The patients, who had chronic HBV infection, were treatment-naive (untreated). Points on this clonotype: Possible read error: a much larger clone is one base away.

The CDR3 spans 20 residues. Looked up from germline, CDR1 is MGHRA and CDR2 is YSYEKL. With V trimmed by 0 bases and J by 4 bases, 17 bases remained unmatched. From approximately 0.5 ug of total RNA, TCR beta-specific cDNA was reverse-transcribed using a constant-region primer. For TCR beta, libraries were produced by three nested multiplex PCR rounds using slightly modified ARM-PCR. Primers for the first two PCR rounds were TRBV1-TRBV30 forward primers and a C-beta reverse primer (roughly 10 cycles per round). TCRdb ran MiXCR on the multiplex PCR reads and lists one entry per CDR3 protein. The sample holds 300,000 to 400,000 distinct CDR3 sequences, less than 70% seen once.

The receptor's source is a middle-aged man with primary liver carcinoma and hepatitis B virus infection. The chain couples TRBV4-1 to TRBJ2-5, with 10 bases aligning to TRBD2. Sequenced material: peripheral blood. CDR3 in DNA: TGCGCCAGCAGCCAAGATTCGTGGGGAAGCGGGAGGGCCTATGTAGAGACCCAGTACTTC. This encodes CASSQDSWGSGRAYVETQYF.